Following are 31 T cell receptor beta chains from one sample sequenced in a study of control samples from healthy donors and cancer patients. The method was immunoSEQ multiplex PCR; TCRdb's version includes in-frame clones alone and lacks a portion of them. The sample has about 410,000 clones; about 93% are singletons. The sequencing input was PBMCs. Receptors were obtained from a middle-aged man with head and neck cancer.

The V and J genes are TRBV15 and TRBJ2-7; D is ambiguous. The V end lost 5 bases, the J end lost 6 bases, and 14 bases lay between the germline ends. Looked up from germline, CDR1 is LNHNV and CDR2 is YYDKDF (reference sequence). The CDR3 extends over 13 amino acids. CDR3 DNA sequence: TGTGCCACCAGCCCCACGGGTTTCTTCGAGCAGTACTTC. This sequence encodes CATSPTGFFEQYF.

This clone was seen once. The chain couples TRBV28 to TRBJ2-3; D gene ambiguous. This CDR3 contains 14 residues. Per germline, CDR1 MDHEN and CDR2 SYDVKM. V was pared by 2 bases and J by 2 bases, with 8 bases between. DNA for the CDR3: TGTGCCAGCAGTTTAATCCAACACACAGATACGCAGTATTTT. Protein: CASSLIQHTDTQYF.

The chain combines TRBV7-3 with TRBJ1-1, with D hard to call. The CDR3 covers 13 residues. CDR1 SGHTA and CDR2 FQGTGA come from the germline V gene. Deletions cut 2 bases from V and 0 bases from J, with 4 bases between. CDR3 protein: CASSLFMNTEAFF. In DNA form, the CDR3 reads TGTGCCAGCAGCTTATTTATGAACACTGAAGCTTTCTTT.

The chain joins TRBV20-1 to TRBJ1-2; D remains unclear. Trimming left V 1 base short and J 7 bases short, with 7 bases between. The CDR3 is 11 residues long. CDR1 DFQATT and CDR2 SNEGSKA come from the germline V gene (reference sequence). CDR3 amino acids: CSARVSGGYTF. The CDR3 nucleotides read TGCAGTGCTAGAGTTAGTGGTGGCTACACCTTC.

The chain joins TRBV11-2 to TRBJ1-1, with 8 bases matching TRBD1. Losses at the gene ends were 4 bases for V and 7 bases for J; bases not matched to a gene: 11. The CDR3 sequence is 15 residues long. CDR1 SGHAT and CDR2 FQNNGV come from the germline V gene. CDR3 protein: CASSYSERQGLEAFF. CDR3 DNA sequence: TGTGCCAGCAGCTATTCGGAGAGACAGGGGCTTGAAGCTTTCTTT.

The chain is built from TRBV5-4 and TRBJ2-2; no firm D call. Per germline, CDR1 SGHNT and CDR2 YYREEE (reference sequence). The ends were cut back, 3 bases at V and 0 bases at J, with 9 bases in the middle. The CDR3 is 15 amino acids. This CDR3 reads CASSSPRTNTGELFF. The CDR3 region has the DNA TGTGCCAGCAGCTCCCCTAGGACGAACACCGGGGAGCTGTTTTTT.

This sequence joins TRBV7-8 and TRBJ2-1; TRBD1 matches 7 bases. The CDR3 covers 15 residues. The germline V gene has CDR1 SGHVS and CDR2 FQNEAQ. Losses at the gene ends were 5 bases for V and 3 bases for J; bases not matched to a gene: 7. The CDR3 nucleotides read TGTGCCAGCAGCGATGACAGGGTAATCTACAATGAGCAGTTCTTC. It is translated as CASSDDRVIYNEQFF.

V usage is TRBV3-1 (or the pseudogene TRBV3-2) and J usage is TRBJ1-4, with D possibly being TRBD1 (5 bases). Trimming removed 1 base from V and 11 bases from J, with 26 bases in between. The germline V gene encodes CDR1 LGHDT and CDR2 YNNKEL (reference sequence). The CDR3 is 18 residues long. The CDR3 region is CASSQVASTGQGGGKLFF. In DNA form, the CDR3 reads TGTGCCAGCAGCCAAGTAGCATCCACGGGGCAGGGTGGCGGTAAACTGTTTTTT.

The chain is built from TRBV30 and TRBJ1-5; D is unresolved. CDR3 length equals 18 residues. Between the trimmed V and J ends, which lost 0 bases and 3 bases, there was a span of 21 bases. Germline V gene sequence: CDR1 GTSNPN, CDR2 SVGIG (reference sequence). CDR3 sequence: CAWSVGGGIAIPNQPQHF. The DNA for the CDR3 is TGTGCCTGGAGTGTAGGCGGTGGCATAGCGATCCCCAATCAGCCCCAGCATTTT.

This clone was seen more than once but under ten times. The chain has TRBV27 and TRBJ2-5; no firm D call. V dropped 2 bases and J dropped 2 bases, with 9 bases sitting between them. The length of the CDR3 is 14 residues. Looked up from germline, CDR1 is MNHEY and CDR2 is SMNVEV (reference sequence). The CDR3 region has the DNA TGTGCCAGCAGTTTAGGTCCAAGGCAAGAGACCCAGTACTTC. Protein sequence: CASSLGPRQETQYF.

This rearrangement joins TRBV5-1 to TRBJ2-1, with 9 positions matching TRBD2. After removal of 3 bases from V and 10 bases from J, the junction contained 8 bases not matched to a gene. Germline CDR1 reads SGHRS; CDR2 reads YFSETQ. The CDR3 spans 14 residues. CDR3 coding DNA: TGCGCCAGCAGCTGGGGGGTAGCGGGAGTCGAGCAGTTCTTC. Protein sequence: CASSWGVAGVEQFF.

Here the CDR3 reads CASSVAGTDNSPLHF. CDR3 coding DNA: TGTGCCAGCAGCGTAGCTGGCACAGACAATTCACCCCTCCACTTT. The chain employs TRBV9 and TRBJ1-6; D ambiguous. Between the trimmed V and J ends, which lost 0 bases and 7 bases, there was a span of 11 bases. Germline values: CDR1 SGDLS, CDR2 YYNGEE. The CDR3 has 15 residues.

This chain links TRBV27 with TRBJ1-4; the match to TRBD1 covers 8 bases. Germline values: CDR1 MNHEY, CDR2 SMNVEV (reference sequence). V lost 5 bases to trimming and J lost 6 bases; unmatched junction nucleotides: 11. The CDR3 loop spans 16 amino acids. CDR3 nucleotide sequence: TGTGCCAGCAGTAGCCTTCTCCAGGGGGCTTATGAAAAACTGTTTTTT. Its translation: CASSSLLQGAYEKLFF.

This clone has more than one count but fewer than ten. The sample has other DNA sequences that encode this CDR3 too. The chain uses TRBV27 and TRBJ2-7; D is unresolved. The V gene lost 5 bases and the J gene lost 1 base, with 9 bases spanning the gap. The CDR3 length is 13 residues. CDR1 and CDR2 from the germline V gene are MNHEY and SMNVEV (reference sequence). CDR3 bases: TGTGCCAGCAGTCGCAGACCTTCCTACGAGCAGTACTTC. Encoded protein: CASSRRPSYEQYF.

This clone was detected only once. The chain combines TRBV7-9 with TRBJ2-3; possibly TRBD1 for D (5 bases). This CDR3 region has 14 residues. The V end lost 4 bases, the J end lost 7 bases, and 15 bases lay between the germline ends. In germline, CDR1 is SEHNR, CDR2 FQNEAQ (reference sequence). The CDR3 spells CASSYFDSSYTQYF. The CDR3 DNA sequence: TGTGCCAGCAGCTATTTCGACAGTTCCTATACGCAGTATTTT. Full variable domain (missing parts from reference TRBV7-9 and TRBJ2-3): DTGVSQNPRHKITKRGQNVTFRCDPISEHNRLYWYRQTLGQGPEFLTYFQNEAQLEKSRLLSDRFSAERPKGSFSTLEIQRTEQGDSAMYLCASSYFDSSYTQYFGPGTRLTVL.

The chain uses TRBV28 and TRBJ1-2; 7 nucleotides line up with TRBD1. CDR1 and CDR2 from the germline V gene are MDHEN and SYDVKM. The CDR3 has 15 amino acids. V was pared by 6 bases and J by 2 bases, with 9 bases of the junction left unmatched. CDR3 loop: CASSFTGQWNYGYTF. CDR3 nucleotide sequence: TGTGCCAGCAGCTTTACGGGACAGTGGAACTATGGCTACACCTTC.

The gene calls are TRBV29-1 and TRBJ2-3; 8 bases line up with TRBD2. The CDR3 sequence is 17 residues long. In germline, CDR1 is SQVTM, CDR2 ANQGSEA. J gave up 2 bases and V 1 base, and 11 bases lay outside the gene matches. CDR3 sequence reads: CSVEVGGYSGATDTQYF. CDR3 sequence (DNA): TGCAGCGTTGAAGTGGGCGGCTATAGCGGGGCCACAGATACGCAGTATTTT.

V and J are TRBV14 and TRBJ1-6, with unresolved D. The CDR3 covers 19 residues. V lost 4 bases and J 0 bases, leaving 19 bases between the germline ends. Germline lookup yields CDR1 SGHDN and CDR2 FVKESK. The CDR3 spells CASSRRPGQMSSYNSPLHF. CDR3 coding DNA: TGTGCCAGCAGCCGAAGGCCGGGCCAAATGAGCTCCTATAATTCACCCCTCCACTTT.

The chain links TRBV2 to TRBJ2-2; 12 nucleotides match TRBD2. Trimming took 4 bases from V and 7 from J; bases not matched to a gene: 4. This CDR3 has 15 residues. Germline V gene sequence: CDR1 SNHLY, CDR2 FYNNEI. This chain's CDR3 is CASSGTSGVVGELFF. CDR3 DNA sequence: TGTGCCAGCAGTGGGACTAGCGGGGTTGTCGGGGAGCTGTTTTTT.

This chain links TRBV30 with TRBJ2-7; TRBD1 matches at 7 bases. Germline CDR1 is GTSNPN and CDR2 is SVGIG (reference sequence). V lost 0 bases and J lost 5; bases outside the gene matches: 16. The length of the CDR3 is 17 residues. CDR3 DNA sequence: TGTGCCTGGAGTGTATATAAGTCAGGGGGTACTCCTCACGAGCAGTACTTC. Translation: CAWSVYKSGGTPHEQYF.

The genes are TRBV19 and TRBJ2-7; tentative D call: TRBD1 (6 bases). Germline V gene lookup returns CDR1 LNHDA and CDR2 SQIVND (reference sequence). The CDR3 extends over 14 amino acids. The ends were cut back, 6 bases at V and 0 bases at J, with 12 bases in the middle. The CDR3 DNA is TGTGCCAGTAGGAGTCAGGGGTCCTCCTACGAGCAGTACTTC. Residues: CASRSQGSSYEQYF.

J is TRBJ1-4 and V is TRBV20-1; no clear D. The germline gives CDR1 DFQATT, CDR2 SNEGSKA (reference sequence). V shed 3 bases and J shed 5 bases, with 10 bases lying between them. The length of the CDR3 is 13 residues. CDR3 coding DNA: TGCAGTGCTAGTCGGCAGGCGAATGAAAAACTGTTTTTT. The encoded protein is CSASRQANEKLFF.

This chain uses TRBV5-1 with TRBJ1-1; no clear D gene. The CDR3 totals 13 residues. Per germline, CDR1 SGHRS and CDR2 YFSETQ. V lost 0 bases and J lost 7, with 10 bases in between. DNA of the CDR3: TGCGCCAGCAGCTTGGCCCCAGATATTGAAGCTTTCTTT. Its translation is CASSLAPDIEAFF.

The gene calls are TRBV11-3 and TRBJ2-1, with 9 nucleotides matching TRBD2. Trimming took 2 bases from V and 6 from J; bases not matched to a gene: 2. This CDR3 has 14 residues. The germline V gene encodes CDR1 SGHNT and CDR2 YENEEA. CDR3 protein: CASSLRREGNEQFF. CDR3 nucleotide sequence: TGTGCCAGCAGCTTAAGGCGGGAGGGCAATGAGCAGTTCTTC.

J is TRBJ2-7 and V is TRBV19, with TRBD1 matching 10 bases. Germline CDR1 reads LNHDA; CDR2 reads SQIVND (reference sequence). This CDR3 comprises 14 residues. V shed 5 bases and J 4 bases; nucleotides not matched to a gene: 5. CDR3 residues: CASSPGGQGYEQYF. Here the CDR3 DNA reads TGTGCCAGTAGTCCAGGGGGACAGGGGTACGAGCAGTACTTC. The entire variable domain, with the rest obtained from reference TRBV19 and TRBJ2-7, is as follows: DGGITQSPKYLFRKEGQNVTLSCEQNLNHDAMYWYRQDPGQGLRLIYYSQIVNDFQKGDIAEGYSVSREKKESFPLTVTSAQKNPTAFYLCASSPGGQGYEQYFGPGTRLTVT.

The chain uses TRBV6-5 and TRBJ2-7; D is unclear. In germline, CDR1 is MNHEY, CDR2 SVGAGI. Between the trimmed V and J ends, which lost 8 bases and 2 bases, there was a span of 19 bases. The CDR3 covers 15 residues. The CDR3 region has the DNA TGTGCCAGCGGTCCACGGAGCATCTTACCCTACGAGCAGTACTTC. Translating gives CASGPRSILPYEQYF.

The V gene is TRBV2, the J gene TRBJ1-4; TRBD1 is a possible D gene (5 bases). V was shortened by 3 bases and J by 10 bases, with 12 bases between the two germline ends. Germline assignment: CDR1 SNHLY and CDR2 FYNNEI. The CDR3 runs to 13 residues. The CDR3 is CASSERQGGKLFF. The DNA for the CDR3 is TGTGCCAGCAGTGAGAGGCAGGGAGGAAAACTGTTTTTT.

The rearrangement uses TRBV7-8 and TRBJ2-1; 9 nucleotides match TRBD1. J lost 8 bases, V lost 8 bases, and 7 bases had no gene match. The CDR3 sequence is 13 residues long. Per the germline V gene, CDR1 is SGHVS and CDR2 is FQNEAQ. CDR3 DNA sequence: TGTGCCAGCTACGGGGACAGGGCCGATGAGCAGTTCTTC. Encoded protein: CASYGDRADEQFF.

The chain couples TRBV27 to TRBJ2-1; 9 bases match TRBD1. The CDR3 extends over 13 amino acids. J was trimmed by 15 bases and V by 0 bases; bases with no gene match: 6. The germline gives CDR1 MNHEY, CDR2 SMNVEV (reference sequence). The CDR3 DNA reads TGTGCCAGCAGTTTATCGGTTGGGACAGGGCCGTTCTTC. It encodes CASSLSVGTGPFF.

The chain joins TRBV5-5 to TRBJ2-3; TRBD2 agrees at 7 bases. The CDR3 is 15 residues long. V trimming: 2 bases; J trimming: 6 bases; junction bases outside the gene matches: 9. Germline CDR1 SGHKS, CDR2 YYEKEE (reference sequence). The CDR3 region is CASSFGRGRGDTQYF. CDR3 nucleotide sequence: TGTGCCAGCAGCTTTGGACGCGGGAGAGGTGATACGCAGTATTTT.

This clone was observed a single time. The chain uses TRBV5-1 and TRBJ2-6, with D uncertain. Germline V gene data show CDR1 as SGHRS and CDR2 as YFSETQ. The CDR3 runs to 15 residues. Trimming stripped 4 bases from V and 1 base from J, with 9 bases between. CDR3 DNA sequence: TGCGCCAGCAGCCCGGGTGGTTCTGGGGCCAACGTCCTGACTTTC. This translates into CASSPGGSGANVLTF.